These 13 T cell receptor beta chains originate from one sample sequenced in a study of cytomegalovirus exposure and HLA in healthy donors. This PCR relied on a set of 60 Vbeta primers and 13 Jbeta primers. The protocol was immunoSEQ multiplex PCR, while the TCRdb copy is restricted to in-frame clones and leaves out a portion. This table holds about 37,000 clones, about 70% found once. The sequenced sample was PBMCs. The receptors shown here come from a man in his forties in good health and CMV-seronegative.

The chain has TRBV25-1 and TRBJ2-1; unclear D gene. Looked up from germline, CDR1 is MGHDK and CDR2 is SYGVNS. The CDR3 contains 12 residues. The V gene lost 7 bases and the J gene lost 3 bases, with 7 bases spanning the gap. The chain's CDR3 is CASKNSYNEQFF. CDR3 DNA: TGTGCCAGCAAAAACAGCTACAATGAGCAGTTCTTC.

The chain links TRBV7-8 to TRBJ1-2; D perhaps matches TRBD1 (6 bases). CDR1 SGHVS and CDR2 FQNEAQ come from the germline V gene. This CDR3 is built from 16 residues. V was trimmed by 1 base and J by 3 bases, leaving 15 bases between them. CDR3 in DNA: TGTGCCAGCAGCTTAGGTATAGGGACAACTTACTATGGCTACACCTTC. Residues: CASSLGIGTTYYGYTF.

The V call is TRBV6-4, the J call TRBJ2-6, with 9 bases that match TRBD1. CDR3 length: 18 amino acids. The germline CDR1 and CDR2 sequences are MRHNA and SNTAGT. Trimming took 2 bases from V and 0 from J; bases not matched to a gene: 5. CDR3 amino acids: CASSDGGTGPSGANVLTF. CDR3 nucleotides: TGTGCCAGCAGTGACGGGGGGACAGGGCCCTCTGGGGCCAACGTCCTGACTTTC.

The chain carries TRBV7-2 and TRBJ2-2; D is undetermined. The CDR3 contains 12 residues. Germline lookup yields CDR1 SGHTA and CDR2 FQGNSA. Trimming removed 7 bases from V and 8 bases from J, with 11 bases in between. In DNA, the CDR3 is TGTGCCAGCACCCAGGTTGGGGGGGAGCTGTTTTTT. It specifies CASTQVGGELFF.

The chain uses TRBV11-2 and TRBJ1-2; 7 bases agree with TRBD1. Trimming at V came to 8 bases and at J to 4 bases, leaving 7 bases not matched to a gene. This CDR3 comprises 13 residues. Germline CDR1 SGHAT, CDR2 FQNNGV. CDR3 region: CASGRDRGYGYTF. For the CDR3, the DNA is TGTGCCAGCGGGCGGGACAGAGGCTATGGCTACACCTTC. The full variable domain, its missing parts supplied by reference TRBV11-2 and TRBJ1-2, is EAGVAQSPRYKIIEKRQSVAFWCNPISGHATLYWYQQILGQGPKLLIQFQNNGVVDDSQLPKDRFSAERLKGVDSTLKIQPAKLEDSAVYLCASGRDRGYGYTFGSGTRLTVV.

The gene calls are TRBV7-9 and TRBJ1-2; D not resolved. Germline-derived CDR1 and CDR2 are SEHNR and FQNEAQ (reference sequence). This CDR3 region has 12 residues. The V end was cut by 3 bases, the J end by 4 bases, with 6 bases between. The CDR3 coding sequence is TGTGCCAGCAGCTTCGGGAGCTATGGCTACACCTTC. It is translated as CASSFGSYGYTF.

The chain carries TRBV7-9 and TRBJ1-1; TRBD1 might be the D (6 bases). V shed 5 bases and J shed 2 bases, with 18 bases lying between them. The CDR3 totals 16 residues. Germline V CDR1 and CDR2: SEHNR, FQNEAQ (reference sequence). CDR3 sequence (DNA): TGTGCCAGCAGCCCGGACCTCGGGACAATAAACACTGAAGCTTTCTTT. Encoded protein: CASSPDLGTINTEAFF.

This clone has more than one count but fewer than ten. The V and J genes are TRBV6-5 and TRBJ1-3, with D uncertain. CDR3 length: 15 amino acids. The V end was cut by 4 bases, the J end by 0 bases, with 10 bases between. Germline CDR1 MNHEY, CDR2 SVGAGI. The CDR3 loop is CASSSVAGSGNTIYF. The CDR3, as DNA: TGTGCCAGCAGTTCAGTGGCGGGCTCTGGAAACACCATATATTTT.

This clone was picked up a small number of times. The chain couples TRBV4-1 to TRBJ2-3, with D unresolved. In germline, CDR1 is MGHRA, CDR2 YSYEKL. The CDR3 has 15 residues. V was trimmed by 4 bases and J by 1 base, leaving 12 bases between them. The CDR3 region is CASSRTPTGTDTQYF. The DNA of the CDR3 is TGCGCCAGCAGCCGTACGCCTACAGGCACAGATACGCAGTATTTT.

V usage is TRBV4-2 and J usage is TRBJ1-2; the D is unclear. The CDR3 is 13 amino acids. Trimming cost V 1 base and J 7 bases, with 10 bases left between them. CDR1 is LGHNA and CDR2 is YNFKEQ in the germline V gene. This CDR3 reads CASSQVEDSGYTF. CDR3 bases: TGTGCCAGCAGCCAAGTTGAGGACTCTGGCTACACCTTC.

This chain links TRBV29-1 with TRBJ1-1; TRBD1 aligns across 7 bases. Germline V gives CDR1 SQVTM, CDR2 ANQGSEA. The CDR3 totals 12 residues. V shed 7 bases and J 3 bases; nucleotides not matched to a gene: 5. The CDR3 sequence: CSGGQLDTEAFF. DNA for the CDR3: TGCAGCGGGGGACAGCTTGACACTGAAGCTTTCTTT.

This clone was recorded a few times. The rearrangement uses TRBV4-3 and TRBJ2-1; TRBD2 matches at 13 bases. The trim removed 5 bases at V and 5 bases at J, leaving 6 bases unmatched. The CDR3 has 16 residues. Germline values: CDR1 LGHNA, CDR2 YSLEER. The CDR3 DNA reads TGCGCCAGCAGCAAAGGACTAGCGGGGGTAAACAATGAGCAGTTCTTC. Its translation is CASSKGLAGVNNEQFF.

The gene calls are TRBV4-2 and TRBJ2-2; 8 bases are a match to TRBD2. The germline V gene encodes CDR1 LGHNA and CDR2 YNFKEQ. The CDR3 length is 18 residues. V was clipped by 4 bases and J by 6 bases; unmatched bases: 16. This CDR3 is CASSLISSGGVRSGELFF. The CDR3 coding sequence is TGTGCCAGCAGCCTCATTTCTTCCGGGGGGGTAAGGTCCGGGGAGCTGTTTTTT.